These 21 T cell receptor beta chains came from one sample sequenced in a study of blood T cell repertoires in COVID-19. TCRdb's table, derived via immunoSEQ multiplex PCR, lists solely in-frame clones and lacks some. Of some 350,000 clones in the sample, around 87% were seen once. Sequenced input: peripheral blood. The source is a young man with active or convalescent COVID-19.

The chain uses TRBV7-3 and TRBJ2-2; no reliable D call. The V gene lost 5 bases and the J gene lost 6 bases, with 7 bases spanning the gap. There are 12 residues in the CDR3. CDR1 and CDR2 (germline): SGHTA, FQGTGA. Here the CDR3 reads CASSASAGELFF. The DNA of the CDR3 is TGTGCCAGCAGCGCTTCGGCCGGGGAGCTGTTTTTT.

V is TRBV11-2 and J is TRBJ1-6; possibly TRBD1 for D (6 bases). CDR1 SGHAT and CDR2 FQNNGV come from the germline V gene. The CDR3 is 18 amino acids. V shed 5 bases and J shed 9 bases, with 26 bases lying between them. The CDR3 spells CASSTRDTVTEDGSPLHF. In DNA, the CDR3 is TGTGCCAGCAGCACAAGGGACACAGTTACCGAGGATGGTTCACCCCTCCACTTT.

CDR3 amino acids: CASRPGKTYEQYF. CDR3 sequence (DNA): TGTGCCAGCAGACCGGGGAAAACATACGAGCAGTACTTC. This chain uses TRBV27 with TRBJ2-7; D might be TRBD2 (5 bases). The CDR3 extends over 13 amino acids. The ends were cut back, 6 bases at V and 4 bases at J, with 13 bases in the middle. Germline V gene data show CDR1 as MNHEY and CDR2 as SMNVEV (reference sequence).

CDR3 nucleotides: TGCAGCGTTGACGGGACTAGCGGGAGTGCAGATACGCAGTATTTT. The encoded protein is CSVDGTSGSADTQYF. This sequence joins TRBV29-1 and TRBJ2-3, with TRBD2 identical over 14 bases. Trimming removed 3 bases from V and 4 bases from J; junction bases left unmatched: 3. The CDR3 extends over 15 amino acids. Germline V gives CDR1 SQVTM, CDR2 ANQGSEA.

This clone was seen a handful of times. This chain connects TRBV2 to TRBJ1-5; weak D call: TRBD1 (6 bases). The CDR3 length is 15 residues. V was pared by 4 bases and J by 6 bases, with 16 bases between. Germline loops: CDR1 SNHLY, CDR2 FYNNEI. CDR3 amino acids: CASSAQGQARQPQHF. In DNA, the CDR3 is TGTGCCAGCAGTGCACAGGGTCAGGCTCGTCAGCCCCAGCATTTT.

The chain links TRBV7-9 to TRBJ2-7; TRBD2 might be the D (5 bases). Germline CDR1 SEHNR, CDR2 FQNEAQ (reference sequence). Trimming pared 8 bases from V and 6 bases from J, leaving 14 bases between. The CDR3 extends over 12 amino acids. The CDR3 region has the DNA TGTGCCAGCGGCGAAATACGGGGCGAGCAGTACTTC. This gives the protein CASGEIRGEQYF.

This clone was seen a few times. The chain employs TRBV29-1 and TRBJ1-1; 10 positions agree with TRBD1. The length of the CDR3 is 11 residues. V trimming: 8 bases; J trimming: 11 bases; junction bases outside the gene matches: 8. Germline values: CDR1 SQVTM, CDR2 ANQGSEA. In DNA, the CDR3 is TGCAGCCAGGAGACAGGGGGCCCCGCTTTCTTT. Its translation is CSQETGGPAFF.

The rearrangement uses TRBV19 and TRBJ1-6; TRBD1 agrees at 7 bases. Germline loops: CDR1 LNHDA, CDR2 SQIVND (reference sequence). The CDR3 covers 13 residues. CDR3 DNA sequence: TGTGGTTCGCGGGACAGACATAATTCACCCCTCCACTTT. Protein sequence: CGSRDRHNSPLHF. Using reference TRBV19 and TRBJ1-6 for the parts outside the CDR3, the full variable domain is DGGITQSPKYLFRKEGQNVTLSCEQNLNHDAMYWYRQDPGQGLRLIYYSQIVNDFQKGDIAEGYSVSREKKESFPLTVTSAQKNPTAFYLCGSRDRHNSPLHFGNGTRLTVT.

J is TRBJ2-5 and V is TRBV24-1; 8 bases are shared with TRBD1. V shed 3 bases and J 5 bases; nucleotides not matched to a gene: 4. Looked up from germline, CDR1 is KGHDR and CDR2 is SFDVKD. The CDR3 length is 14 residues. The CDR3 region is CATSDIRGRETQYF. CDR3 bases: TGTGCCACCAGTGATATCAGGGGGCGCGAGACCCAGTACTTC.

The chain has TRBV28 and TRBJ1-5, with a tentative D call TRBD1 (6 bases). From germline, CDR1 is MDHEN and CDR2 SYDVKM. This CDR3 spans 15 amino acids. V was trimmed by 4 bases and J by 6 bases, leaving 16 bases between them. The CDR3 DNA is TGTGCCAGCAGTTCGCCCACAGGGCAAGGTCAGCCCCAGCATTTT. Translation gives CASSSPTGQGQPQHF. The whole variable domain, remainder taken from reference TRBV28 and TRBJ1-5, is DVKVTQSSRYLVKRTGEKVFLECVQDMDHENMFWYRQDPGLGLRLIYFSYDVKMKEKGDIPEGYSVSREKKERFSLILESASTNQTSMYLCASSSPTGQGQPQHFGDGTRLSIL.

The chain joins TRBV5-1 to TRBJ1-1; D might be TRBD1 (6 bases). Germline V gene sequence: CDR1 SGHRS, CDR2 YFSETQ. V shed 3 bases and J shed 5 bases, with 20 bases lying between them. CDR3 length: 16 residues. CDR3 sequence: CASSYLLQGDGTEAFF. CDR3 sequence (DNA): TGCGCCAGCAGCTACTTACTACAGGGTGACGGGACTGAAGCTTTCTTT.

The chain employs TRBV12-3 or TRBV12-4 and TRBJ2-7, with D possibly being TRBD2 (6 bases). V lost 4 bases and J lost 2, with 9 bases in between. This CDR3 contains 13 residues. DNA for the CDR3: TGTGCCAGCAGTTCCGGAGGGGCCTACGAGCAGTACTTC. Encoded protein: CASSSGGAYEQYF.

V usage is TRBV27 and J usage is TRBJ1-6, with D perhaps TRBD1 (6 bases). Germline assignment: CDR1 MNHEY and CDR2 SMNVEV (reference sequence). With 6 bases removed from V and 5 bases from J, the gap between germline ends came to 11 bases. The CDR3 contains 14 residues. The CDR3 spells CASSPGHNNSPLHF. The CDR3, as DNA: TGTGCCAGCAGCCCGGGACATAATAATTCACCCCTCCACTTT.

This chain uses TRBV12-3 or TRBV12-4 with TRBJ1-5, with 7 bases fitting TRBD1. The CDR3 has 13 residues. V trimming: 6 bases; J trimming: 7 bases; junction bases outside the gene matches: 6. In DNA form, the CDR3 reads TGTGCCAGCAGACAGGGGTTTGAGCAGCCCCAGCATTTT. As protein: CASRQGFEQPQHF.

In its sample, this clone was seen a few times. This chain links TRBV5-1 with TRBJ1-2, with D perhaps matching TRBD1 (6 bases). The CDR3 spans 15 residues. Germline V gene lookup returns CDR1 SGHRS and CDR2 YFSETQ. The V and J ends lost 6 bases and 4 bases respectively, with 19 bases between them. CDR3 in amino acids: CASTLDSPQVYGYTF. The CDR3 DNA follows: TGCGCCAGCACCCTGGACAGTCCACAAGTCTATGGCTACACCTTC.

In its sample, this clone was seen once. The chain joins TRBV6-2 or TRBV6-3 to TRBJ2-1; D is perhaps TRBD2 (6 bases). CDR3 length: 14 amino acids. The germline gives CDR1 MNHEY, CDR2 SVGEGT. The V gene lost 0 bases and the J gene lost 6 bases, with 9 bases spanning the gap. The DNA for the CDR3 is TGTGCCAGCAGTTACTCGATGACTAGCAATGAGCAGTTCTTC. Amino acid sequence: CASSYSMTSNEQFF.

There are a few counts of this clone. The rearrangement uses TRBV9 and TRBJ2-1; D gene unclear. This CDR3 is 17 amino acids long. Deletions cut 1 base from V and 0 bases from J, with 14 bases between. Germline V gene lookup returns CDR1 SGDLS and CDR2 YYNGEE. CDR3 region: CASSVSMGSYSYNEQFF. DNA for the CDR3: TGTGCCAGCAGCGTATCCATGGGCTCGTACTCCTACAATGAGCAGTTCTTC.

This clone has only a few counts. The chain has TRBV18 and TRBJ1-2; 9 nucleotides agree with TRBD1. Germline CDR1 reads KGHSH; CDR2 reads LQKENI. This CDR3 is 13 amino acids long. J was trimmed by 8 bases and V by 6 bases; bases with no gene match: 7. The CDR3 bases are TGTGCCAGCTCCTCGGGACAGGGCCTCGGCTACACCTTC. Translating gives CASSSGQGLGYTF.

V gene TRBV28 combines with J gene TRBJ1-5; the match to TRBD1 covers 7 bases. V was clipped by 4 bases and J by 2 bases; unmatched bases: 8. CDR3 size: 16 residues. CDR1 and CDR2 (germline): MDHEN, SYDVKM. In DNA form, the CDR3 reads TGTGCCAGCAGTTCCCCCAGGGGGAGCGGCAATCAGCCCCAGCATTTT. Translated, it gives CASSSPRGSGNQPQHF.

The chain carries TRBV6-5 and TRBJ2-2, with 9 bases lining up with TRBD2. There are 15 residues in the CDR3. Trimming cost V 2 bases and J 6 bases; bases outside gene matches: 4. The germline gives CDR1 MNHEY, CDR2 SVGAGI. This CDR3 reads CASSYGGGVAGELFF. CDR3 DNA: TGTGCCAGCAGTTACGGCGGGGGGGTCGCCGGGGAGCTGTTTTTT.

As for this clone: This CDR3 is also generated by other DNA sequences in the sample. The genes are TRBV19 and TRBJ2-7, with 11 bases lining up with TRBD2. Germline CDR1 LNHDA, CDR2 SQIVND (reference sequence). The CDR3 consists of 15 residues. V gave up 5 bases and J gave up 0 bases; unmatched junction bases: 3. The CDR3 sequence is CASSPGTSGSYEQYF. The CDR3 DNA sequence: TGTGCCAGTAGTCCCGGGACTAGCGGCTCCTACGAGCAGTACTTC.